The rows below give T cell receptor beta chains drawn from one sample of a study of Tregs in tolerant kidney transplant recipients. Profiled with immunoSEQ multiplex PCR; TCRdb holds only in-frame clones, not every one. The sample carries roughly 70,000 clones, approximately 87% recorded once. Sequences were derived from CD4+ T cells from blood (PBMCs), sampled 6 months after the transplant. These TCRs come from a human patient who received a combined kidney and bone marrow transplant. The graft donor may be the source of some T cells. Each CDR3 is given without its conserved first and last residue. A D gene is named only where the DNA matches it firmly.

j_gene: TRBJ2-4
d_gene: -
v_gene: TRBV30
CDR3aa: AWGGGISRGAAKNIQY

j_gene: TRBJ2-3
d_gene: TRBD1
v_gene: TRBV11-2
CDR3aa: ASSPGTGMIGGGTDTQY

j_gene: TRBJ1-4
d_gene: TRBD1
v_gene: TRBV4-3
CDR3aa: ASSQDRRQGNEKLF

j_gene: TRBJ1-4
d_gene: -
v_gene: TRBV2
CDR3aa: ASSDDRGDGEKLF

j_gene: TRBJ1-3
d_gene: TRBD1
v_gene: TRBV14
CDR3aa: ASSQDPGTVSGNTIY

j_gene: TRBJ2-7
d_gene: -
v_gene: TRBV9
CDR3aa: ASSVAIPYEQY

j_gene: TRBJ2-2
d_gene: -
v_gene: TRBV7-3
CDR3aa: ASSLLSGELF

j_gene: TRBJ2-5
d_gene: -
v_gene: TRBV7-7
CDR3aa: ASSLGAGGGETQY

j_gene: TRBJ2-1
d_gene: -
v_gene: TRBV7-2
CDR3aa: ASSLSMLNEQF

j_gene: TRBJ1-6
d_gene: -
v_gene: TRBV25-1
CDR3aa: ASTKQNSPLH

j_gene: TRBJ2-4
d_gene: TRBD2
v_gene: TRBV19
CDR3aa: ASSILAGVHLAKNIQY

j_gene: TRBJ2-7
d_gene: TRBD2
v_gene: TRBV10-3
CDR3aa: AISAKGLAGPFEQY

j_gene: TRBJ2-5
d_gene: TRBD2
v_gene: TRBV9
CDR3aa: ASSTVLAGRGEQY

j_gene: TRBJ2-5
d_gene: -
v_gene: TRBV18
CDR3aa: ASSPRSAQETQY

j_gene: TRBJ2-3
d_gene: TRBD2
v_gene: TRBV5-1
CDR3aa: ASSLELAGVGTDTQY

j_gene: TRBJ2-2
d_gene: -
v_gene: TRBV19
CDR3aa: ASHFGHITGELF

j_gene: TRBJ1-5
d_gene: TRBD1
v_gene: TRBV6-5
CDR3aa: ASTDRGGNQPQH

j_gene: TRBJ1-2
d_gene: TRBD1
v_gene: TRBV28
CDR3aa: ASSLLAGQDYGYT

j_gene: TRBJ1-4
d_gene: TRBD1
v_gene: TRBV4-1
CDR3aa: ASSQAGTGRKLF

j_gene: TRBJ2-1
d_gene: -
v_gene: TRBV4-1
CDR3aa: ASSQEGRQSYNEQF

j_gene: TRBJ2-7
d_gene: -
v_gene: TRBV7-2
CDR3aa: ASSTPGSLSYEQY

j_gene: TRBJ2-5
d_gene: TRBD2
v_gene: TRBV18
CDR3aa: ASSPGLAKETQY

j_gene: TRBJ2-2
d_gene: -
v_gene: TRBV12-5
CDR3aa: ASGDQAGELF

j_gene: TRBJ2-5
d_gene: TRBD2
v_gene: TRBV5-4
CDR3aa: ASSLLAGEETQY

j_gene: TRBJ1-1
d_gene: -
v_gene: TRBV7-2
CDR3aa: ASSRGGWNTEAF

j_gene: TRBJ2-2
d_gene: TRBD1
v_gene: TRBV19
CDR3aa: ASNGDSQGAGPGELF

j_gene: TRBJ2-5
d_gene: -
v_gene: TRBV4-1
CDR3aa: ASSQVGGGETQY

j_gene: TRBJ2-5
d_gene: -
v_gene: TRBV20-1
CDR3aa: SAAQQETQY